This TCR beta chain was sequenced in a study of blood T cell repertoires in COVID-19. On the study more broadly: The United States, Italy and Spain supplied acute and convalescent COVID-19 samples.

V was cut by 1 base and J by 1 base, with 7 bases left in between. Germline CDR1 MGHRA, CDR2 YSYEKL. This CDR3 has 14 residues. Produced via immunoSEQ multiplex PCR; TCRdb's table is partial and in-frame only. The profile shows around 140,000 clones, roughly 84% of them singletons. The rearrangement joins TRBV4-1 to TRBJ1-2; D may be TRBD1 (5 bases). Sequencing was done on a sample of peripheral blood. The TCR sequence derives from a woman in her sixties or seventies with acute or convalescent COVID-19. DNA of the CDR3: TGCGCCAGCAGCCAAGGCGACAGTAACTATGGCTACACCTTC. Translating gives CASSQGDSNYGYTF.